The entry that follows covers one TCR beta chain sequence. Its antigen is unknown. This entry belongs to a study of identical twins. Overall study results and limits: Weaker excess twin sharing was observed in beta out-of-frame sequences.

TCRdb called the 5' RACE reads again in MiXCR, with one record for every CDR3 protein. The sample consists of about 720,000 distinct CDR3 sequences, 8.6% of them appearing once. The CDR3 is 14 amino acids. Trimming cost V 4 bases and J 5 bases, with 11 bases left between them. CDR1 is SEHNR and CDR2 is FQNEAQ in the germline V gene (reference sequence). The same data also went into a second study, on yellow fever vaccine responses in identical twins.

The sequenced sample consisted of PBMCs. The TCR sequence derives from a young woman in good health. The V call is TRBV7-9, the J call TRBJ2-2; no definite D call. The CDR3 loop reads CASSYGPETGELFF. The DNA for the CDR3 is TGTGCCAGCAGCTACGGACCCGAGACCGGGGAGCTGTTTTTT.